These T cell receptor beta chains were read from a single sample in a study of CD8+ T cells in alopecia areata. Profiled with immunoSEQ multiplex PCR; TCRdb holds only in-frame clones, not every one. The profile shows about 140,000 clones, 70% to 90% of them singletons. The sequenced sample was CD8+ T cells sorted from blood, obtained at week 4, from a patient treated with tofacitinib. These receptors were collected from a human donor with alopecia areata. The CDR3 runs from the conserved cysteine through the conserved F or W. Fields, in order: V gene, D gene, clone size, J gene, CDR3 DNA, CDR3 protein. A D gene is named only where the DNA matches it firmly. The size of a clone is reported for some rows only, either as once, few or many, or as a class for expanded clones.

v_gene: TRBV29-1; d_gene: TRBD2; abundance: -; j_gene: TRBJ2-1; CDR3nt: TGCAGCGCCCCGGGGGGAAACAATGAGCAGTTCTTC; CDR3aa: CSAPGGNNEQFF
v_gene: TRBV12-5; d_gene: -; abundance: -; j_gene: TRBJ1-1; CDR3nt: TGTGCTAGTGGGATTCACAGGGCGGTTTTTTCTGGGGCTGAAGCTTTCTTT; CDR3aa: CASGIHRAVFSGAEAFF
v_gene: TRBV13; d_gene: TRBD1; abundance: -; j_gene: TRBJ2-7; CDR3nt: TGTGCCAGCAGCCACGGACAGGGGGCCTACGAGCAGTACTTC; CDR3aa: CASSHGQGAYEQYF
v_gene: TRBV28; d_gene: -; abundance: -; j_gene: TRBJ2-1; CDR3nt: TGTGCCAGCAGTTTGCTAATTGCGGTTGAGCAGTTCTTC; CDR3aa: CASSLLIAVEQFF
v_gene: TRBV6-1; d_gene: -; abundance: -; j_gene: TRBJ1-1; CDR3nt: TGTGCCAGCTTGCAATGGGGGGACACTGAAGCTTTCTTT; CDR3aa: CASLQWGDTEAFF
v_gene: TRBV6-5; d_gene: -; abundance: -; j_gene: TRBJ2-1; CDR3nt: TGTGCCACTTCGGGGGGCCTACACAATGAGCAGTTCTTC; CDR3aa: CATSGGLHNEQFF
v_gene: TRBV29-1; d_gene: TRBD1; abundance: -; j_gene: TRBJ2-7; CDR3nt: TGCAGCGCAGTGGGGACAGGAGTCTACGAGCAGTACTTC; CDR3aa: CSAVGTGVYEQYF
v_gene: TRBV7-9; d_gene: -; abundance: -; j_gene: TRBJ2-7; CDR3nt: TGTGCCAGCACCCTCGACGACTCCTACGAGCAGTACTTC; CDR3aa: CASTLDDSYEQYF
v_gene: TRBV7-9; d_gene: -; abundance: -; j_gene: TRBJ2-3; CDR3nt: TGTGCCAGCAGCTTAGTAGTGTCTGGGGGGAACACAGATACGCAGTATTTT; CDR3aa: CASSLVVSGGNTDTQYF
v_gene: TRBV19; d_gene: -; abundance: -; j_gene: TRBJ2-7; CDR3nt: TGTGCCAGTAGTCCCGCGGGGGCTCATTACGAGCAGTACTTC; CDR3aa: CASSPAGAHYEQYF
v_gene: TRBV29-1; d_gene: TRBD2; abundance: -; j_gene: TRBJ2-3; CDR3nt: TGCAGCGTTGAGACTAGCGGGGGGGTAGTAGATACGCAGTATTTT; CDR3aa: CSVETSGGVVDTQYF
v_gene: TRBV13; d_gene: -; abundance: -; j_gene: TRBJ2-7; CDR3nt: TGTGCCAGCAGCCCCGGGACAACTACCTACGAGCAGTACTTC; CDR3aa: CASSPGTTTYEQYF
v_gene: TRBV5-1; d_gene: -; abundance: -; j_gene: TRBJ1-4; CDR3nt: TGCGCCAGCAGCTTGAGGCAGACGAATGAAAAACTGTTTTTT; CDR3aa: CASSLRQTNEKLFF
v_gene: TRBV11-2; d_gene: -; abundance: -; j_gene: TRBJ2-5; CDR3nt: TGTGCCAGCAGCAGGGAGGCTTGGGAGACCCAGTACTTC; CDR3aa: CASSREAWETQYF
v_gene: TRBV18; d_gene: -; abundance: -; j_gene: TRBJ2-7; CDR3nt: TGTGCCAGCTCACCATGGGAGTTTAGCTACGAGCAGTACTTC; CDR3aa: CASSPWEFSYEQYF
v_gene: TRBV2; d_gene: -; abundance: -; j_gene: TRBJ2-1; CDR3nt: TGTGCCAGCAGTGTGATTGTGGGCTATGAGCAGTTCTTC; CDR3aa: CASSVIVGYEQFF
v_gene: TRBV29-1; d_gene: -; abundance: -; j_gene: TRBJ2-5; CDR3nt: TGCAGCGGTCGGGACAACCAAGAGACCCAGTACTTC; CDR3aa: CSGRDNQETQYF
v_gene: TRBV9; d_gene: TRBD2; abundance: -; j_gene: TRBJ2-3; CDR3nt: TGTGCCAGCAGCGTAGCCCCACTAGCGGGAGGGCCCGCAGATACGCAGTATTTT; CDR3aa: CASSVAPLAGGPADTQYF
v_gene: TRBV30; d_gene: TRBD1; abundance: -; j_gene: TRBJ2-7; CDR3nt: TGTGCCTGGAATCCGGGACAGGGGTCTTACGAGCAGTACTTC; CDR3aa: CAWNPGQGSYEQYF
v_gene: TRBV7-9; d_gene: TRBD1; abundance: once; j_gene: TRBJ1-5; CDR3nt: TGTGCCAGCGGAGGATCGACAGGGAATCAGCCCCAGCATTTT; CDR3aa: CASGGSTGNQPQHF
v_gene: TRBV19; d_gene: -; abundance: -; j_gene: TRBJ2-2; CDR3nt: TGTGCCAGTAGTATAGGCGGGGACACCGGGGAGCTGTTTTTT; CDR3aa: CASSIGGDTGELFF
v_gene: TRBV25-1; d_gene: -; abundance: -; j_gene: TRBJ1-5; CDR3nt: TGTGCCAGCAGTGAAAGCACCGCTTATAGCAATCAGCCCCAGCATTTT; CDR3aa: CASSESTAYSNQPQHF
v_gene: TRBV14; d_gene: -; abundance: -; j_gene: TRBJ2-1; CDR3nt: TGTGCCAGCATCCTTCGGAACGGGAACTCCTACAATGAGCAGTTCTTC; CDR3aa: CASILRNGNSYNEQFF
v_gene: TRBV29-1; d_gene: -; abundance: few; j_gene: TRBJ2-5; CDR3nt: TGCAGCGTTTTCCAGGATCAAGAGACCCAGTACTTC; CDR3aa: CSVFQDQETQYF